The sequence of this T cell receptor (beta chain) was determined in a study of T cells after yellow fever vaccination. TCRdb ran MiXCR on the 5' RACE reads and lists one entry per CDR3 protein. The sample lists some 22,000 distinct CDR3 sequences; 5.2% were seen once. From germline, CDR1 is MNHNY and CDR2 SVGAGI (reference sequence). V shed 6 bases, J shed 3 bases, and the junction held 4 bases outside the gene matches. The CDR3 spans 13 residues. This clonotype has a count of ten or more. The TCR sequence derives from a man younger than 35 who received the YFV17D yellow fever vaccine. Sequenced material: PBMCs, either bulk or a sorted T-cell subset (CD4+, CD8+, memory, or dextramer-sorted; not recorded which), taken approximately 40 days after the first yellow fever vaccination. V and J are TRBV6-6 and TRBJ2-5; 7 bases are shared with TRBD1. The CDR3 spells CASSIRGKETQYF. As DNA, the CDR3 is TGTGCCAGCAGCATCAGGGGGAAAGAGACCCAGTACTTC.